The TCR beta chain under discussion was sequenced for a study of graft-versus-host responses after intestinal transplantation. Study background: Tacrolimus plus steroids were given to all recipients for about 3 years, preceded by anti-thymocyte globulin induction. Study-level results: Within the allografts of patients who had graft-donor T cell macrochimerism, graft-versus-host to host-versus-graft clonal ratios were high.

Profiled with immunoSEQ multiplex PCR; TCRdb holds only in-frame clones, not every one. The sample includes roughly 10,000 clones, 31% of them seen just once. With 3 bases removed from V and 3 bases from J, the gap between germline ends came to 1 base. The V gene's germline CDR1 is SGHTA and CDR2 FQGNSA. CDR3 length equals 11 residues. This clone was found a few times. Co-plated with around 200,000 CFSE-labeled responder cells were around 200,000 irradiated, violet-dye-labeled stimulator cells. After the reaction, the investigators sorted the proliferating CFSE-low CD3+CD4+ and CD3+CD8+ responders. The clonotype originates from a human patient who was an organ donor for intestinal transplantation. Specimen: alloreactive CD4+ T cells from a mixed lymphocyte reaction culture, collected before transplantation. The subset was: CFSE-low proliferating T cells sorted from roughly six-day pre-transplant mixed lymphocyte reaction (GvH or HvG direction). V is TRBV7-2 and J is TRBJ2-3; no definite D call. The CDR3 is CASSFTDTQYF. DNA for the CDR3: TGTGCCAGCAGCTTTACAGATACGCAGTATTTT.